The rows below give T cell receptor beta chains drawn from one sample of a study of CD8+ T cells in alopecia areata. The repertoire was sequenced with immunoSEQ multiplex PCR; TCRdb's copy has only in-frame clones and lacks some. Of over 90,000 clones in the sample, around 84% were seen once. Sequencing was performed on CD8+ T cells sorted from blood, taken around week 31, from a patient treated with tofacitinib. These receptors originate from a human donor with alopecia areata. Each CDR3 is given with its conserved first and last residue. The D gene is left open where the match is weak. Part of the rows lack a size; the others show once, few, many or a class for expanded clones.

D gene,clone size,J gene,V gene,CDR3 protein,CDR3 DNA
NA,once,TRBJ1-5,TRBV7-9,CASSLGVNQPQHF,TGTGCCAGCAGCTTAGGAGTCAATCAGCCCCAGCATTTT
NA,NA,TRBJ2-1,TRBV7-8,CASSLIGNNEQFF,TGTGCCAGCAGCTTAATCGGGAACAATGAGCAGTTCTTC
NA,NA,TRBJ2-5,TRBV7-9,CASSLSLRETQYF,TGTGCCAGCAGCTTAAGTTTGCGGGAGACCCAGTACTTC
NA,NA,TRBJ2-1,TRBV14,CASSRHSYNEQFF,TGTGCCAGCAGCCGACACTCCTACAATGAGCAGTTCTTC
NA,NA,TRBJ2-7,TRBV4-1,CASSQVEDHEQYF,TGCGCCAGCAGCCAAGTTGAGGACCACGAGCAGTACTTC
NA,NA,TRBJ2-1,TRBV18,CASSPAGPYSSSYNEQFF,TGTGCCAGCTCACCCGCCGGGCCCTACTCTAGCTCCTACAATGAGCAGTTCTTC
NA,NA,TRBJ2-7,TRBV7-9,CASSLEAGSYEQYF,TGTGCCAGCAGCTTGGAGGCAGGGAGCTACGAGCAGTACTTC
TRBD1,NA,TRBJ2-7,TRBV7-9,CASSPAVGTAAYEQYF,TGTGCCAGCAGCCCCGCCGTAGGGACAGCAGCCTACGAGCAGTACTTC
TRBD1,NA,TRBJ2-2,TRBV2,CASRASTGDTGELFF,TGTGCCAGCAGGGCCTCGACAGGGGACACCGGGGAGCTGTTTTTT
NA,NA,TRBJ2-7,TRBV29-1,CSVRLKTYEQYF,TGCAGCGTGAGACTGAAAACCTACGAGCAGTACTTC
NA,NA,TRBJ2-5,TRBV9,CASSAGFSPDETQYF,TGTGCCAGCAGCGCCGGATTCAGCCCGGACGAGACCCAGTACTTC
NA,NA,TRBJ1-1,TRBV30,CAWFRGTGDTEAFF,TGTGCCTGGTTCCGGGGGACGGGGGACACTGAAGCTTTCTTT
TRBD1,once,TRBJ2-7,TRBV2,CASSADRGPLSYEQYF,TGTGCCAGCAGTGCCGACAGGGGGCCCCTCTCCTACGAGCAGTACTTC
NA,NA,TRBJ2-7,TRBV19,CASSISTGPEQYF,TGTGCCAGTAGTATTTCGACAGGTCCTGAGCAGTACTTC
TRBD2,NA,TRBJ2-5,TRBV9,CASSVVAGGGETQYF,TGTGCCAGCAGCGTAGTCGCGGGAGGGGGAGAGACCCAGTACTTC
NA,NA,TRBJ1-1,TRBV14,CASSSLEGRSLEAFF,TGTGCCAGCAGCTCGCTCGAGGGGCGCAGTCTCGAAGCTTTCTTT
NA,NA,TRBJ2-4,TRBV5-1,CASKVGRVKNIQYF,TGCGCCAGCAAAGTGGGCAGGGTGAAAAACATTCAGTACTTC
NA,few,TRBJ2-2,TRBV7-2,CASSIWAAGELFF,TGTGCCAGCAGCATCTGGGCGGCCGGGGAGCTGTTTTTT
NA,NA,TRBJ2-7,TRBV7-6,CASSQPPGESYEQYF,TGTGCCAGCAGCCAACCCCCGGGGGAGTCCTACGAGCAGTACTTC
NA,NA,TRBJ1-2,TRBV29-1,CSVDRGKNGYTF,TGCAGCGTTGACAGGGGCAAGAACGGCTACACCTTC
TRBD1,NA,TRBJ2-7,TRBV27,CASSGTGHYYEQYF,TGTGCCAGCAGTGGGACAGGCCACTACTACGAGCAGTACTTC
NA,NA,TRBJ2-7,TRBV6-5,CASSYSMESYEQYF,TGTGCCAGCAGTTACTCGATGGAATCCTACGAGCAGTACTTC
TRBD2,NA,TRBJ2-1,TRBV9,CASSVGLARISYNEQFF,TGTGCCAGCAGCGTAGGACTAGCGCGGATCTCCTACAATGAGCAGTTCTTC
TRBD1,NA,TRBJ1-1,TRBV7-9,CASSLAGGAITEAFF,TGTGCCAGCAGCTTAGCAGGGGGCGCGATCACTGAAGCTTTCTTT
TRBD1,NA,TRBJ2-7,TRBV4-1,CASSQANPGQHQYF,TGCGCCAGCAGCCAAGCTAACCCGGGACAGCATCAGTACTTC
NA,once,TRBJ1-1,TRBV30,CAWSIAEDTEAFF,TGTGCCTGGAGTATCGCGGAGGACACTGAAGCTTTCTTT
NA,NA,TRBJ1-1,TRBV7-6,CASSPSALPGDEAFF,TGTGCCAGCAGCCCTTCGGCCCTCCCTGGGGATGAAGCTTTCTTT
TRBD1,NA,TRBJ2-3,TRBV7-9,CASSSTGATDTQYF,TGTGCCAGCAGCTCTACAGGGGCCACAGATACGCAGTATTTT
TRBD1,NA,TRBJ2-7,TRBV29-1,CSVAYGTGQTYEQYF,TGCAGCGTTGCTTACGGGACAGGGCAGACCTACGAGCAGTACTTC
TRBD1,NA,TRBJ2-7,TRBV4-1,CASSQETGYPYEQYF,TGCGCCAGCAGCCAGGAGACAGGGTATCCCTACGAGCAGTACTTC
NA,NA,TRBJ1-1,TRBV9,CASSGTSTEAFF,TGTGCCAGCAGCGGAACTAGCACTGAAGCTTTCTTT
TRBD1,few,TRBJ1-1,TRBV7-8,CASSWDRETNTEAFF,TGTGCCAGCAGCTGGGACAGGGAAACGAACACTGAAGCTTTCTTT
TRBD2,NA,TRBJ2-5,TRBV7-7,CASSPPGTSEETQYF,TGTGCTAGCAGCCCGCCCGGGACTAGTGAAGAGACCCAGTACTTC
TRBD2,NA,TRBJ2-1,TRBV10-1,CASSDIGLAGGPGYNEQFF,TGCGCCAGCAGTGACATAGGACTAGCGGGAGGGCCTGGATACAATGAGCAGTTCTTC
NA,NA,TRBJ1-1,TRBV6-1,CASSRWGAQGTEAFF,TGTGCCAGCAGTCGGTGGGGTGCCCAAGGCACTGAAGCTTTCTTT
NA,NA,TRBJ2-1,TRBV5-6,CASSLEGSYNEQFF,TGTGCCAGCAGCTTGGAAGGGAGCTACAATGAGCAGTTCTTC
NA,NA,TRBJ2-1,TRBV7-6,CASSLRAPGLNEQFF,TGTGCCAGCAGCCTACGGGCCCCCGGACTAAATGAGCAGTTCTTC
NA,NA,TRBJ1-2,TRBV6-4,CASSESGAYTF,TGTGCCAGCAGTGAATCGGGGGCGTACACCTTC
TRBD2,few,TRBJ2-2,TRBV5-6,CASSFVPGTSGRSTGELFF,TGTGCCAGCAGCTTTGTCCCTGGGACTAGCGGGAGGAGCACCGGGGAGCTGTTTTTT
TRBD1,NA,TRBJ1-6,TRBV5-1,CASSDGQGNSPLHF,TGCGCCAGCAGCGACGGACAGGGTAATTCACCCCTCCACTTT
NA,NA,TRBJ2-7,TRBV29-1,CSVDHLGGRGPYEQYF,TGCAGCGTTGATCACCTCGGGGGGCGCGGTCCGTATGAGCAGTACTTC
NA,NA,TRBJ2-1,TRBV14,CASSQDFGLGSYNEQFF,TGTGCCAGCAGCCAAGATTTCGGTTTGGGCTCCTACAATGAGCAGTTCTTC